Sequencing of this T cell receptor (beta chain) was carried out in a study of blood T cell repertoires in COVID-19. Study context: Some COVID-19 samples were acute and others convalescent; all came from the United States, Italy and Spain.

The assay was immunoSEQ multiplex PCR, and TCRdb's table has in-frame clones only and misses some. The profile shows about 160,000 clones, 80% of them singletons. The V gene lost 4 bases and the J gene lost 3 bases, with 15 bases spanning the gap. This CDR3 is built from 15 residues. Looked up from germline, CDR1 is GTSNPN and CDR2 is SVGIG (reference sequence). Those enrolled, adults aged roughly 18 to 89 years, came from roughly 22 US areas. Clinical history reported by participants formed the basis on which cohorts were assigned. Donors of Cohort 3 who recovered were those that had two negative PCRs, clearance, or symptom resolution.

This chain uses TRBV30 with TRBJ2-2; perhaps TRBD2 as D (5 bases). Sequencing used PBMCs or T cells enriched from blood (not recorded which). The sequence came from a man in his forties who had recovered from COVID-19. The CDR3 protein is CAWKYGLAYTGELFF. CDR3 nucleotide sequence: TGTGCCTGGAAATACGGACTGGCATACACCGGGGAGCTGTTTTTT.